What follows are 15 T cell receptor beta chains derived from one specimen sequenced in a study of blood T cell repertoires in COVID-19. Only in-frame clones appear in the TCRdb table, and some are missing; sequencing was by immunoSEQ multiplex PCR. The sample contains about 210,000 clones, roughly four fifths of which appear only once. What was sequenced was peripheral blood. The source of these receptors is a woman aged 45-60 years with active or convalescent COVID-19.

The V call is TRBV28, the J call TRBJ1-2; 9 nucleotides align to TRBD1. After removal of 5 bases from V and 2 bases from J, the junction contained 6 bases not matched to a gene. CDR3 length: 15 residues. CDR1 and CDR2 (germline): MDHEN, SYDVKM. The CDR3 reads CASSPAGTGNYGYTF. DNA for the CDR3: TGTGCCAGCAGTCCCGCCGGGACAGGGAACTATGGCTACACCTTC.

The CDR3 spells CASSVGTSGGTSSTDTQYF. Written as DNA, the CDR3 is TGTGCCAGCAGCGTTGGGACTAGCGGGGGGACCAGTAGCACAGATACGCAGTATTTT. V gene TRBV9 combines with J gene TRBJ2-3; 15 bases agree with TRBD2. The J segment lost 0 bases and the V segment lost 2 bases, leaving 7 bases of the junction unmatched. Germline V gene lookup returns CDR1 SGDLS and CDR2 YYNGEE. This CDR3 region has 19 residues.

The rearrangement joins TRBV30 to TRBJ1-1; weak D call: TRBD1 (5 bases). V was pared by 1 base and J by 1 base, with 7 bases between. This CDR3 spans 13 amino acids. The germline V gene has CDR1 GTSNPN and CDR2 SVGIG (reference sequence). In DNA, the CDR3 is TGTGCCTGGAGTGCCGGACAGAACACTGAAGCTTTCTTT. Translation gives CAWSAGQNTEAFF.

V and J are TRBV19 and TRBJ1-5; 7 nucleotides agree with TRBD1. V was pared by 6 bases and J by 4 bases, with 9 bases of the junction left unmatched. Germline V gene data show CDR1 as LNHDA and CDR2 as SQIVND (reference sequence). The CDR3 consists of 15 residues. The CDR3 nucleotides are TGTGCCAGTAGGTCCTCCCAGGGGGGTAATCAGCCCCAGCATTTT. Its protein is CASRSSQGGNQPQHF.

The CDR3 here is CASSLEPIATDTQYF. CDR3 DNA sequence: TGTGCCAGCAGCTTAGAACCCATAGCGACTGATACGCAGTATTTT. This chain joins TRBV7-2 and TRBJ2-3; tentatively, D is TRBD2 (5 bases). V shed 1 base and J shed 6 bases, with 14 bases lying between them. This CDR3 comprises 15 residues. Germline CDR1 SGHTA, CDR2 FQGNSA.

The V gene is TRBV2, the J gene TRBJ1-6; TRBD1 might be the D (6 bases). Per germline, CDR1 SNHLY and CDR2 FYNNEI. The CDR3 covers 13 residues. The V and J ends lost 6 bases and 9 bases respectively, with 12 bases between them. CDR3 in DNA: TGTGCCAGCAGCACCGGACAGCCTTCACCCCTCCACTTT. Protein sequence: CASSTGQPSPLHF.

J is TRBJ1-6 and V is TRBV11-2; perhaps TRBD1 as D (5 bases). The ends were cut back, 2 bases at V and 7 bases at J, with 12 bases in the middle. The CDR3 covers 15 residues. CDR1 is SGHAT, CDR2 FQNNGV, per germline. CDR3 DNA sequence: TGTGCCAGCAGCTTATGGCGGCAGGGAAATTCACCCCTCCACTTT. This codes for CASSLWRQGNSPLHF.

This clone occurred a few times. The genes are TRBV18 and TRBJ2-1; possibly TRBD2 for D (5 bases). This CDR3 is 12 amino acids long. V was clipped by 4 bases and J by 5 bases, with 6 bases between them. Germline assignment: CDR1 KGHSH and CDR2 LQKENI. The CDR3 sequence: CASSRRDNEQFF. CDR3 nucleotides: TGTGCCAGCTCACGGCGGGACAATGAGCAGTTCTTC.

The chain carries TRBV6-5 and TRBJ2-7; 8 nucleotides align to TRBD1. The germline gives CDR1 MNHEY, CDR2 SVGAGI. The CDR3 is 15 residues long. V shed 7 bases, J shed 2 bases, and the junction held 10 bases outside the gene matches. The CDR3 bases are TGTGCCAGCATCCCATGGGACAGGTCCCCCTACGAGCAGTACTTC. The encoded protein is CASIPWDRSPYEQYF.

The V and J genes are TRBV4-1 and TRBJ1-5; 8 positions match TRBD1. Trimming at V came to 0 bases and at J to 3 bases, leaving 1 base not matched to a gene. The CDR3 totals 15 residues. The germline V gene has CDR1 MGHRA and CDR2 YSYEKL. The chain's CDR3 is CASSQEDRDNQPQHF. The CDR3 DNA follows: TGCGCCAGCAGCCAAGAGGACAGGGACAATCAGCCCCAGCATTTT.

The J gene is TRBJ2-1, the V gene TRBV6-5; TRBD1 might be the D (6 bases). V was trimmed by 7 bases and J by 4 bases, leaving 11 bases between them. Germline-derived CDR1 and CDR2 are MNHEY and SVGAGI. This CDR3 has 13 residues. Here the CDR3 reads CASTQGTYNEQFF. The DNA for the CDR3 is TGTGCCAGCACACAGGGAACTTACAATGAGCAGTTCTTC.

V gene TRBV11-2 combines with J gene TRBJ1-4, with D possibly matching TRBD1 (6 bases). Germline V gives CDR1 SGHAT, CDR2 FQNNGV. Between the trimmed V and J ends, which lost 5 bases and 10 bases, there was a span of 14 bases. This CDR3 is 13 amino acids long. The chain's CDR3 is CASSRQVVGKLFF. DNA of the CDR3: TGTGCCAGCAGCCGACAGGTTGTAGGAAAACTGTTTTTT.

The chain combines TRBV4-1 with TRBJ2-3; 7 nucleotides match TRBD1. The CDR3 consists of 14 residues. Germline V gene lookup returns CDR1 MGHRA and CDR2 YSYEKL. Trimming cost V 3 bases and J 6 bases; bases outside gene matches: 6. CDR3 residues: CASSQTGPGDTQYF. CDR3 nucleotide sequence: TGCGCCAGCAGCCAGACAGGGCCGGGGGATACGCAGTATTTT.

The chain couples TRBV19 to TRBJ2-1; the D is unclear. The germline V gene encodes CDR1 LNHDA and CDR2 SQIVND (reference sequence). The CDR3 runs to 15 residues. The germline V and J ends were trimmed by 1 base and 1 base, with 8 bases remaining between them. The CDR3 loop is CASSIGAPSYNEQFF. The CDR3 bases are TGTGCCAGTAGTATAGGAGCCCCTTCCTACAATGAGCAGTTCTTC.

The rearrangement uses TRBV11-2 and TRBJ2-2; the D gene is possibly TRBD2 (5 bases). The CDR3 contains 14 residues. The germline CDR1 and CDR2 sequences are SGHAT and FQNNGV. Deletions cut 5 bases from V and 2 bases from J, with 9 bases between. The CDR3 nucleotides are TGTGCCAGCAGCACCGGGAAAAACACCGGGGAGCTGTTTTTT. This sequence encodes CASSTGKNTGELFF.